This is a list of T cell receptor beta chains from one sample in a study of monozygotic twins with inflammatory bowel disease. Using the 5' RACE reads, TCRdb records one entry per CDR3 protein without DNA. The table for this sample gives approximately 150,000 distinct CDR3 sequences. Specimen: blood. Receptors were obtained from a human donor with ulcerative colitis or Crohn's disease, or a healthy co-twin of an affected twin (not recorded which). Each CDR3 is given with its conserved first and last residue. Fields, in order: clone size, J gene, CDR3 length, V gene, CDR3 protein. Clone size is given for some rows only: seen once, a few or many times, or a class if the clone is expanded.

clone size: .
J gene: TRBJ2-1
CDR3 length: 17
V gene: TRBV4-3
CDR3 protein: CASSQDVAGGSYNEQFF

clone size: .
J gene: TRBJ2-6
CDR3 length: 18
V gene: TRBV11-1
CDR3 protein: CASSLVRGLGSGANVLTF

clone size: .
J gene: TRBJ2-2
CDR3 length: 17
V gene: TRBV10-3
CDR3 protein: CAISGPSGRTNTGELFF

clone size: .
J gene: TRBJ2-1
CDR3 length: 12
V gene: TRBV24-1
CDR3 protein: CATGGSYNEQFF

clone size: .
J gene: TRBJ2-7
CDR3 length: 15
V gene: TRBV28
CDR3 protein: CASIAMGQGAYEQYF

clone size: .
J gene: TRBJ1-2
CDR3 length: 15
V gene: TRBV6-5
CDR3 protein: CASSYQGRESYGYTF

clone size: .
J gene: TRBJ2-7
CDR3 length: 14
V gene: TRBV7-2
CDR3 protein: CASSLSIDTYEQYF

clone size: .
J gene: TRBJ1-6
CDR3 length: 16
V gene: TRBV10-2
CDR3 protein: CASSVMRDSYNSPLHF

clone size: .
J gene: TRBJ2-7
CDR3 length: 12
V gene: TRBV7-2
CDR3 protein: CASSFGESEQYF

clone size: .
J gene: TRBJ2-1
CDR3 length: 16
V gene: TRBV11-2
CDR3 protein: CASTPGWVGAYNEQFF

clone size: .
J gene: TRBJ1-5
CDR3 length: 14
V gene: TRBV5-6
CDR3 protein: CARGQDNSNQPQHF

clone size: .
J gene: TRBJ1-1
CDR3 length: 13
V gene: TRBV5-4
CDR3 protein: CASTGGIDTEAFF

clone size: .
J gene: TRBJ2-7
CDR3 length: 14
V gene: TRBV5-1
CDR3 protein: CASSEDGNSYEQYF

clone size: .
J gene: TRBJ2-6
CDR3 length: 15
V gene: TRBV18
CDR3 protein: CASSPKYSGANVLTF

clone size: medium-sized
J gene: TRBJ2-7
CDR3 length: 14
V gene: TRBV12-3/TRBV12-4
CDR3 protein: CASSFSAGGYEQYF

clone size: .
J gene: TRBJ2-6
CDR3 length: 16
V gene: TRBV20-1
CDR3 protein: CSARGRQGAGANVLTF

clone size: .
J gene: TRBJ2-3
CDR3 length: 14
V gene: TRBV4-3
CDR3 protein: CASSLKQGMDTQYF

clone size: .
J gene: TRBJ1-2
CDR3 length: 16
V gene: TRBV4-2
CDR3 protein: CASSQVGADLPRIDTF

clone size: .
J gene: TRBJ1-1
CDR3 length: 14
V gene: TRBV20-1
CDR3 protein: CSARAPTGATEAFF

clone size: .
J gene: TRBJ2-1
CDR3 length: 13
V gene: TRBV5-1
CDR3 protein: CASSSGTPGEQFF

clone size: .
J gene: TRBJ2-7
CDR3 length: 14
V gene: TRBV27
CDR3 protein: CASHPEADSYEQYF

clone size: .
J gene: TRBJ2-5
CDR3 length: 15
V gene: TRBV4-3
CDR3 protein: CASSQRAGGLETQYF

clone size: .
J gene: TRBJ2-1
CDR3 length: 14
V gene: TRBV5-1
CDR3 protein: CASSLGGGNYEQFF

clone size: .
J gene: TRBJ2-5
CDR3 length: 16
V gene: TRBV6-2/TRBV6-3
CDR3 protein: CASSYVKGRGKETQYF

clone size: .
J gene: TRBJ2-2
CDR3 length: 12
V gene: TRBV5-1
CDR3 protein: CASSPFDGELFF

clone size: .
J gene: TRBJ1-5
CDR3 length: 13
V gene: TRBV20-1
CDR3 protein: CSARGASNQPQHF

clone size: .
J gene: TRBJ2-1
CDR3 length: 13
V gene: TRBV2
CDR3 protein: CASRRGWYNEQFF

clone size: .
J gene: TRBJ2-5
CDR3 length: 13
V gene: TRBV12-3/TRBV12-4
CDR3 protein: CASSPGQRQTQYF

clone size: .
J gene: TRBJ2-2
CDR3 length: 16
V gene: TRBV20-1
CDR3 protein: CSARIGTGGFDGELFF

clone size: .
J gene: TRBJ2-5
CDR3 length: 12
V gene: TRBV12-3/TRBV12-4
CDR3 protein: CASSFGGETQYF

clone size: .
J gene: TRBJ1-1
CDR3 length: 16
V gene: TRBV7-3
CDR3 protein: CASSLLSPYENTEAFF

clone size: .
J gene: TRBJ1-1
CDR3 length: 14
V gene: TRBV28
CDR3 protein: CASSLGREGTEAFF

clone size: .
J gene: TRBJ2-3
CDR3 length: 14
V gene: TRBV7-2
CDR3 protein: CASGHRDFTDTQYF

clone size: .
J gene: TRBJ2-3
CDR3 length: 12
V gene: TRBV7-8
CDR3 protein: CASSGGGDTQYF

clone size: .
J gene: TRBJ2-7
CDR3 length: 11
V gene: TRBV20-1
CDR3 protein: CSAGDFYEQYF

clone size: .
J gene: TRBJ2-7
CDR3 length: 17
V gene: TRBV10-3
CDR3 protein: CAISVPRGTSLSYEQYF

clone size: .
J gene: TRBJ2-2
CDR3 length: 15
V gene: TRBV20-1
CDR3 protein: CSAYLVGTNTGELFF

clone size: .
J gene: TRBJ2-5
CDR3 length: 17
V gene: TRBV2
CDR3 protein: CASTGAGAGLKQETQYF

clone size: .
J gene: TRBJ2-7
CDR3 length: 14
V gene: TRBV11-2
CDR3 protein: CASSLGQGMYEQYF

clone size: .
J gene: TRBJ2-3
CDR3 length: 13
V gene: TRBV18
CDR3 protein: CASSPRGTDTQYF

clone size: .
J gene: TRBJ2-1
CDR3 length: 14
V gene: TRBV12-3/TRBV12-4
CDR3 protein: CASSLLVRTNEQFF

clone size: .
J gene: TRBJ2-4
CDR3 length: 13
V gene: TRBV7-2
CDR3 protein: CASSPNRIYIQYF

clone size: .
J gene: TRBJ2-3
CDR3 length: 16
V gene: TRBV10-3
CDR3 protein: CAISRTSGDYTDTQYF

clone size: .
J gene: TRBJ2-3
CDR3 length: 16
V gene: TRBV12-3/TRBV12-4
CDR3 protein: CASSLFGGLHTDTQYF

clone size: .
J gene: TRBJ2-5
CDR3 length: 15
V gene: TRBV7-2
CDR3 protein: CASSVGTGPFETQYF

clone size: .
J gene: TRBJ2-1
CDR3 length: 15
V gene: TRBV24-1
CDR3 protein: CATSSHGSSYNEQFF

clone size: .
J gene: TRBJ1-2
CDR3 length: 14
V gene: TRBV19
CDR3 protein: CASRWAALNYGYTF

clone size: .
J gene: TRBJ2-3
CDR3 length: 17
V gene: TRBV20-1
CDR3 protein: CSAPVLAGGLVGDTQYF

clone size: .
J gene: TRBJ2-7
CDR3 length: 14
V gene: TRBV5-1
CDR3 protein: CASSFRWGYDEQYF

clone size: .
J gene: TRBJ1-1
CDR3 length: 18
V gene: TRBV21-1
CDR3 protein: CASSKGCEVLPSRTEAFF

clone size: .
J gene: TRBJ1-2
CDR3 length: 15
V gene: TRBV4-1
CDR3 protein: CASSQSGTGNYGYTF

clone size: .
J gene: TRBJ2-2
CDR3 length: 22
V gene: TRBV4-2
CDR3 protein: CASSQEVWVAGGSFTNTGELFF

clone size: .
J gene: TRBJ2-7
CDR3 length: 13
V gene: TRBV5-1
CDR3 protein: CASSSGQAGVVYF